This record concerns one T cell receptor beta chain sequence. A much larger clone is a single base away; this may be a read error. In germline, CDR1 is SGHRS, CDR2 YFSETQ. The CDR3 has 14 residues. V was pared by 1 base and J by 1 base, with 8 bases between. This sample is part of a study of shared clonotypes between healthy human individuals. Genomic DNA of every subset was divided equally among multiple immunoSEQ plates. Only in-frame clones appear in the TCRdb table, and some are missing; sequencing was by immunoSEQ multiplex PCR. The sample comprises hundreds of thousands of clones, roughly 73% of which are singletons, and 1.5% to 2% rests with the top ten.

The sample comprised memory CD4+ T cells sorted from blood. Indicated subset: CD45RA-negative fraction. The receptor was derived from a woman aged 30 to 39 in good health. This sequence joins TRBV5-1 and TRBJ1-1; D not resolved. CDR3 sequence reads: CASSLFSGNTEAFF. The CDR3 coding sequence is TGCGCCAGCAGCTTGTTTTCAGGGAACACTGAAGCTTTCTTT. The variable domain in full, with the rest retrieved from reference TRBV5-1 and TRBJ1-1, is KAGVTQTPRYLIKTRGQQVTLSCSPISGHRSVSWYQQTPGQGLQFLFEYFSETQRNKGNFPGRFSGRQFSNSRSEMNVSTLELGDSALYLCASSLFSGNTEAFFGQGTRLTVV.